One and the same sample provided the 27 T cell receptor beta chains below, sequenced in a study of CD8+CD57+ T cells in acquired aplastic anemia. Template material for TCR beta VDJ and CDR3 profiling consisted of genomic DNA. In TCRdb, the reads were re-called with MiXCR into one record per CDR3 protein. This table holds some 140,000 distinct CDR3 sequences, around 41% found once. Input material: sorted CD4+, CD8+, or CD8+CD57+ T cells (not recorded which) from PBMCs. These TCRs come from a human donor in good health, serving as a control.

On this clonotype: A read error is possible here, since a much larger clone lies one base away. The chain is built from TRBV10-1 and TRBJ2-1; D unresolved. V was clipped by 0 bases and J by 0 bases, with 6 bases between them. This CDR3 is 15 amino acids long. Germline V lookup: CDR1 WNHNN, CDR2 SYGVQD (reference sequence). The CDR3 region is CASSESRSSYNEQFF. The CDR3 nucleotides read TGCGCCAGCAGTGAGTCCCGGAGCTCCTACAATGAGCAGTTCTTC.

Ten or more counts support this clonotype. This chain joins TRBV7-9 and TRBJ2-2; a possible D gene is TRBD1 (5 bases). From germline, CDR1 is SEHNR and CDR2 FQNEAQ (reference sequence). The CDR3 runs to 15 residues. The V end lost 8 bases, the J end lost 8 bases, and 21 bases lay between the germline ends. The CDR3 DNA sequence: TGTGCCAGCCTATTTCAGGACATAGGACGGGGGGAGCTGTTTTTT. Translating gives CASLFQDIGRGELFF. Supplemented by reference TRBV7-9 and TRBJ2-2, the full variable domain reads DTGVSQNPRHKITKRGQNVTFRCDPISEHNRLYWYRQTLGQGPEFLTYFQNEAQLEKSRLLSDRFSAERPKGSFSTLEIQRTEQGDSAMYLCASLFQDIGRGELFFGEGSRLTVL.

Many counts were recorded for this clonotype. V and J are TRBV7-2 and TRBJ1-5; D possibly corresponds to TRBD1 (5 bases). The V end lost 5 bases, the J end lost 6 bases, and 17 bases lay between the germline ends. The CDR3 runs 15 residues. Looked up from germline, CDR1 is SGHTA and CDR2 is FQGNSA. The CDR3 bases are TGTGCCAGCAGCCCAGCGGGGGGAGCGGGTCAGCCCCAGCATTTT. Translation: CASSPAGGAGQPQHF. The full variable domain, its missing parts supplied by reference TRBV7-2 and TRBJ1-5, is GAGVSQSPSNKVTEKGKDVELRCDPISGHTALYWYRQSLGQGLEFLIYFQGNSAPDKSGLPSDRFSAERTGGSVSTLTIQRTQQEDSAVYLCASSPAGGAGQPQHFGDGTRLSIL.

Comments on this clonotype: A read error may account for a junction end that differs from germline. CDR3: CASSAQGLVGRNDF. CDR3 nucleotide sequence: TGCGCCAGCAGCGCACAGGGCTTGGTCGGAAGGAACGACTTC. The gene calls are TRBV10-1 and TRBJ1-2, with D possibly matching TRBD1 (6 bases). Looked up from germline, CDR1 is WNHNN and CDR2 is SYGVQD (reference sequence). CDR3 length equals 14 residues.

This chain links TRBV10-3 with TRBJ1-2; D is unclear. V was cut by 0 bases and J by 6 bases, with 8 bases left in between. The CDR3 extends over 13 amino acids. Germline CDR1 reads ENHRY; CDR2 reads SYGVKD. The DNA of the CDR3 is TGTGCCATCAGTGAGTCGATTGGGGATGGCTACACCTTC. Its translation is CAISESIGDGYTF.

The chain couples TRBV20-1 to TRBJ2-1, with D possibly TRBD1 on 6 matching bases. The V and J ends lost 0 bases and 5 bases respectively, with 14 bases between them. The CDR3 covers 15 residues. Germline loops: CDR1 DFQATT, CDR2 SNEGSKA (reference sequence). The CDR3 DNA sequence: TGCAGTGCTAGAGACCTCCGGACAGCGAACAATGAGCAGTTCTTC. It translates to CSARDLRTANNEQFF.

This clonotype showed up just once. The V and J genes are TRBV9 and TRBJ2-1, with 9 bases fitting TRBD2. Unmatched junction bases numbered 7, after V lost 3 bases and J lost 6 bases. This CDR3 contains 15 residues. The germline V gene encodes CDR1 SGDLS and CDR2 YYNGEE. CDR3 bases: TGTGCCAGCAGCGCTAGCGGGGAGGCCTGCAATGAGCAGTTCTTC. This codes for CASSASGEACNEQFF. Full variable domain (outside the CDR3, taken from reference TRBV9 and TRBJ2-1): DSGVTQTPKHLITATGQRVTLRCSPRSGDLSVYWYQQSLDQGLQFLIQYYNGEERAKGNILERFSAQQFPDLHSELNLSSLELGDSALYFCASSASGEACNEQFFGPGTRLTVL.

This clonotype was detected many times. The chain joins TRBV5-8 to TRBJ2-5; D remains unclear. CDR3 length: 12 residues. The V end lost 4 bases, the J end lost 5 bases, and 9 bases lay between the germline ends. Per germline, CDR1 SGHTS and CDR2 YDEGEE. CDR3 loop: CASSPTYETQYF. CDR3 bases: TGTGCCAGCAGCCCTACTTATGAGACCCAGTACTTC.

This clonotype has only a few counts. The chain uses TRBV24-1 and TRBJ2-3; 8 nucleotides match TRBD2. The CDR3 is made up of 17 amino acids. In germline, CDR1 is KGHDR, CDR2 SFDVKD. Trimming removed 4 bases from V and 5 bases from J; junction bases left unmatched: 13. CDR3 loop: CATSDRLAGGYLDTQYF. The CDR3 nucleotides are TGTGCCACCAGTGACCGGCTGGCGGGAGGATACTTAGATACGCAGTATTTT.

This clonotype was found a few times. The chain couples TRBV12-5 to TRBJ2-3; no reliable D call. The CDR3 is 10 amino acids. CDR1 and CDR2 (germline): LGHNT, FRNRAP. CDR3 sequence: CALVTDTQYF. CDR3 coding DNA: TGTGCCTTAGTGACAGATACGCAGTATTTT.

The sample holds many counts of this clonotype. This chain links TRBV7-8 with TRBJ2-3; D assignment may be TRBD1 or TRBD2 (5 bases each). CDR3 length equals 17 residues. Trimming removed 5 bases at V and 2 bases at J, with 20 bases between. Germline lookup yields CDR1 SGHVS and CDR2 FQNEAQ. The CDR3 sequence: CASSAGGSRQPTDTQYF. DNA for the CDR3: TGTGCCAGCAGCGCTGGAGGATCTAGACAGCCCACAGATACGCAGTATTTT.

Ten or more counts support this clonotype. No DNA is shown, since the ends of the CDR3 on it are uncertain; the CDR3 is the one TCRdb lists. The chain recombines TRBV24-1 with TRBJ2-1. The CDR3 region is 12 residues in length, termini included. CDR1 and CDR2 (germline): KGHDR, SFDVKD. CDR3 amino acids: CATSDFGDEQFF.

Concerning this clonotype itself: One end of the junction does not line up with germline, which may come from a read error. The CDR3 here is CASSLRGTNERLFF. As DNA, the CDR3 is TGTGCCAGCAGCCTGCGGGGAACTAATGAAAGACTGTTTTTT. V usage is TRBV2 and J usage is TRBJ1-4, with D hard to call. Germline values: CDR1 SNHLY, CDR2 FYNNEI. The CDR3 is made up of 14 amino acids.

Regarding this clonotype: The junction differs from germline at one of its ends, possibly a read error. The chain has TRBV27 and TRBJ2-5; either TRBD1 or TRBD2 may supply D (7 bases each). Per the germline V gene, CDR1 is MNHEY and CDR2 is SMNVEV (reference sequence). The CDR3 spans 14 residues. The CDR3 reads CASSFKDRRETQCF. Written as DNA, the CDR3 is TGTGCCAGCAGTTTTAAGGACAGGCGGGAGACCCAGTGCTTC.

The sample holds many counts of this clonotype. The V and J genes are TRBV24-1 and TRBJ2-7, with 8 positions matching TRBD1. J lost 4 bases, V lost 6 bases, and 10 bases had no gene match. The CDR3 spans 15 residues. The germline CDR1 and CDR2 sequences are KGHDR and SFDVKD. The CDR3 protein is CATSPLPGGQYEQYF. The CDR3 DNA reads TGTGCCACCAGTCCCCTCCCAGGGGGCCAATACGAGCAGTACTTC.

The V gene is TRBV7-9, the J gene TRBJ1-1, with 9 bases aligning to TRBD1. Trimming removed 5 bases from V and 4 bases from J; junction bases left unmatched: 2. The CDR3 totals 13 residues. The germline V gene encodes CDR1 SEHNR and CDR2 FQNEAQ (reference sequence). In nucleotides, the CDR3 is TGTGCCAGCAGCACGACAGGGGGCACTGAAGCTTTCTTT. Protein: CASSTTGGTEAFF. The full variable domain, its missing parts supplied by reference TRBV7-9 and TRBJ1-1, is DTGVSQNPRHKITKRGQNVTFRCDPISEHNRLYWYRQTLGQGPEFLTYFQNEAQLEKSRLLSDRFSAERPKGSFSTLEIQRTEQGDSAMYLCASSTTGGTEAFFGQGTRLTVV.

This clonotype was counted many times. This chain links TRBV19 with TRBJ2-5, with a weak D call TRBD2 (5 bases). Germline CDR1 and CDR2: LNHDA and SQIVND (reference sequence). The CDR3 covers 12 residues. Trimming pared 0 bases from V and 8 bases from J, leaving 7 bases between. CDR3 protein: CASSIERGTQYF. The DNA of the CDR3 is TGTGCCAGTAGTATAGAACGGGGAACCCAGTACTTC.

This chain uses TRBV7-4 with TRBJ2-2; D remains unclear. This CDR3 spans 11 amino acids. The ends were cut back, 8 bases at V and 8 bases at J, with 9 bases in the middle. Per the germline V gene, CDR1 is SGHVT and CDR2 is SQSDAQ. The CDR3 sequence is CASALKGELFF. The CDR3 DNA reads as TGTGCCAGCGCGCTTAAAGGGGAGCTGTTTTTT.

With respect to this clonotype: This may be a read error, as it is one base from a much larger clone. The V call is TRBV11-2, the J call TRBJ1-1, with 8 bases lining up with TRBD1. Germline V gene lookup returns CDR1 SGHAT and CDR2 FQNNGV. This CDR3 has 13 residues. In DNA form, the CDR3 reads TGTGCCAGCAGCAATACATCCAGGACAGGGTTTGGTTGG. This translates into CASSNTSRTGFGW.

In this sample, this clonotype turned up many times. The gene calls are TRBV20-1 and TRBJ1-2, with TRBD1 matching over 12 bases. The CDR3 consists of 15 residues. CDR1 is DFQATT and CDR2 is SNEGSKA in the germline V gene (reference sequence). The ends lost 6 bases at V and 8 bases at J; junction bases unmatched: 13. CDR3 residues: CSAIGTGGLVGGYTF. The DNA of the CDR3 is TGCAGTGCAATAGGGACAGGGGGCCTGGTTGGAGGCTACACCTTC.

This clonotype was found many times. This chain joins TRBV12-3 or TRBV12-4 and TRBJ2-1; D gene unclear. Trimming took 9 bases from V and 6 from J, leaving 9 bases between them. The CDR3 spans 11 residues. For the CDR3, the DNA is TGTGCCAGTCGGATCCGCAATGAGCAGTTCTTC. Protein sequence: CASRIRNEQFF.

To note about this clonotype: This may stem from a read error, because a much larger clone lies one nucleotide away. Given the absence of the conserved phenylalanine or tryptophan at the CDR3 end, a read error is likely. This rearrangement joins TRBV5-8 to TRBJ2-3, with TRBD1 matching 7 bases. Germline CDR1 reads SGHTS; CDR2 reads YDEGEE. The length of the CDR3 is 14 residues. The junction had 6 bases not matched to a gene; V was cut back by 4 bases and J by 4 bases. The CDR3 loop reads CASSAGQVPDTQYS. Here the CDR3 DNA reads TGTGCCAGCAGCGCCGGACAGGTCCCAGATACGCAGTATTCT.

This clonotype was seen only a few times. A junction end diverges from the germline sequence, so it may reflect a read error. J is TRBJ1-5 and V is TRBV10-2; TRBD1 agrees at 7 bases. Germline CDR1 WSHSY, CDR2 SAAADI. CDR3 length: 14 residues. CDR3 coding DNA: TGCGCTAGCAGTGAGTCGACAGGGATTCAGCCCCAGCATTTT. Its protein is CASSESTGIQPQHF.

The rearrangement uses TRBV29-1 and TRBJ2-7; D possibly corresponds to TRBD1 (6 bases). Deletions cut 3 bases from V and 2 bases from J, with 14 bases between. The V gene's germline CDR1 is SQVTM and CDR2 ANQGSEA. This CDR3 is built from 14 residues. The CDR3 loop is CSVEGADGAYEQYF. The CDR3 nucleotides read TGCAGCGTTGAGGGGGCGGACGGAGCCTACGAGCAGTACTTC.

Worth noting for this clonotype: A read error may explain this, as a much larger clone is one base away. This chain uses TRBV6-5 with TRBJ1-2; 9 positions agree with TRBD1. This CDR3 comprises 15 residues. Germline-derived CDR1 and CDR2 are MNHEY and SVGAGI. This CDR3 is CASSSRDRVFYGYIF. The DNA for the CDR3 is TGTGCCAGCAGTTCCCGGGACAGGGTCTTCTATGGCTACATCTTC.

This clonotype has ten or more counts. This rearrangement joins TRBV30 to TRBJ1-6; no definite D call. CDR3 length: 14 residues. Germline CDR1 is GTSNPN and CDR2 is SVGIG (reference sequence). Trimming left V 2 bases short and J 8 bases short, with 13 bases between. Here the CDR3 DNA reads TGTGCCTGGAGTACCCCACCGAGCGATTCACCCCTCCACTTT. Residues: CAWSTPPSDSPLHF.

This chain connects TRBV3-1 to TRBJ1-1; D is ambiguous. This CDR3 region has 15 residues. Between the trimmed V and J ends, which lost 0 bases and 4 bases, there was a span of 12 bases. CDR1 and CDR2 from the germline V gene are LGHDT and YNNKEL (reference sequence). CDR3 protein: CASSQDVRQFTEAFF. In DNA, the CDR3 is TGTGCCAGCAGCCAAGATGTCCGACAATTCACTGAAGCTTTCTTT.